This T cell receptor (beta chain) was identified in a study of control samples from healthy donors and cancer patients. Germline values: CDR1 MDHEN, CDR2 SYDVKM. CDR3 length: 15 amino acids. V was cut by 6 bases and J by 1 base, with 10 bases left in between. TCRdb's copy holds only in-frame clones and misses some; the assay was immunoSEQ multiplex PCR. This table holds approximately 150,000 clones, approximately 89% found once. The chain has TRBV28 and TRBJ2-6, with D tentatively TRBD1 (5 bases). This sequence was found in a man aged 45-65 years with head and neck cancer. Sequenced material: PBMCs. CDR3 in amino acids: CASSSGLSGANVLTF. Here the CDR3 DNA reads TGTGCCAGCAGCTCAGGGTTATCTGGGGCCAACGTCCTGACTTTC.